The 18 T cell receptor beta chains reported below all come from one sample, sequenced in a study of blood T cell repertoires in COVID-19. Repertoires were generated with immunoSEQ multiplex PCR, while TCRdb's copy carries only in-frame clones and drops some. Of approximately 290,000 clones listed, approximately 84% are singletons. Sequences were obtained from peripheral blood. These receptors all stem from a person between 65 and 79 years old with COVID-19, enrolled during active disease.

The chain joins TRBV28 to TRBJ1-5; no definite D call. Germline CDR1 MDHEN, CDR2 SYDVKM. V lost 6 bases and J 7 bases, leaving 16 bases between the germline ends. The CDR3 has 14 residues. The chain's CDR3 is CASRFEATVQPQHF. In DNA, the CDR3 is TGTGCCAGCAGGTTCGAGGCCACCGTCCAGCCCCAGCATTTT.

The rearrangement uses TRBV7-2 and TRBJ2-3; D is ambiguous. CDR1 and CDR2 (germline): SGHTA, FQGNSA. Between the trimmed V and J ends, which lost 3 bases and 1 base, there was a span of 8 bases. The CDR3 totals 14 residues. In DNA, the CDR3 is TGTGCCAGCAGCTTGAGGCTTGGCACAGATACGCAGTATTTT. As protein: CASSLRLGTDTQYF.

The CDR3 bases are TGCGCCAGCAGCTTGGATACAGTGTCCCTTAATGAAAAACTGTTTTTT. Its protein product is CASSLDTVSLNEKLFF. The V gene is TRBV5-1, the J gene TRBJ1-4; the D is unclear. CDR1 and CDR2 (germline): SGHRS, YFSETQ. The CDR3 length is 16 residues. V was clipped by 0 bases and J by 4 bases, with 13 bases between them.

This clone was observed once. The chain is built from TRBV27 and TRBJ2-6; 7 bases line up with TRBD1. Germline CDR1 reads MNHEY; CDR2 reads SMNVEV (reference sequence). The CDR3 runs 16 residues. V shed 3 bases, J shed 0 bases, and the junction held 2 bases outside the gene matches. CDR3 loop: CASSLGTVSGANVLTF. CDR3 DNA: TGTGCCAGCAGTTTGGGGACAGTCTCTGGGGCCAACGTCCTGACTTTC. The complete variable domain, with remaining parts taken from reference TRBV27 and TRBJ2-6, reads EAQVTQNPRYLITVTGKKLTVTCSQNMNHEYMSWYRQDPGLGLRQIYYSMNVEVTDKGDVPEGYKVSRKEKRNFPLILESPSPNQTSLYFCASSLGTVSGANVLTFGAGSRLTVL.

This sequence joins TRBV5-1 and TRBJ2-2; 10 bases are shared with TRBD1. Germline V gene data show CDR1 as SGHRS and CDR2 as YFSETQ. Trimming at V came to 0 bases and at J to 5 bases, leaving 4 bases not matched to a gene. The CDR3 is 16 residues long. For the CDR3, the DNA is TGCGCCAGCAGCTTGGGACAGGGGGCGTCTACCGGGGAGCTGTTTTTT. Translation: CASSLGQGASTGELFF.

Turning to this clone: The sample holds other DNA sequences that translate to the same CDR3. The CDR3 loop reads CASSPLETQYF. Here the CDR3 DNA reads TGTGCCAGCAGCCCCCTTGAGACCCAGTACTTC. The chain couples TRBV7-9 to TRBJ2-5; the D is unclear. CDR1 and CDR2 from the germline V gene are SEHNR and FQNEAQ (reference sequence). Trimming left V 5 bases short and J 5 bases short, with 6 bases between. The CDR3 contains 11 residues.

This sequence joins TRBV28 and TRBJ1-6; a possible D gene is TRBD1 (5 bases). This CDR3 contains 13 residues. CDR1 is MDHEN, CDR2 SYDVKM, per germline. Trimming cost V 10 bases and J 9 bases, with 16 bases left between them. CDR3 bases: TGTGCCATTACTCCGGGGGTGGGTTCACCCCTCCACTTT. Protein product: CAITPGVGSPLHF.

The chain is built from TRBV7-9 and TRBJ2-5; TRBD2 aligns across 7 bases. The CDR3 is 15 residues long. Trimming at V came to 3 bases and at J to 1 base, leaving 5 bases not matched to a gene. Per germline, CDR1 SEHNR and CDR2 FQNEAQ (reference sequence). Written as DNA, the CDR3 is TGTGCCAGCAGCTTCCGGAGCGGGGCCCAAGAGACCCAGTACTTC. Translation gives CASSFRSGAQETQYF.

V is TRBV7-9 and J is TRBJ2-3, with a possible D match to TRBD1 (6 bases). This CDR3 is built from 14 residues. The V end lost 3 bases, the J end lost 6 bases, and 13 bases lay between the germline ends. Germline values: CDR1 SEHNR, CDR2 FQNEAQ (reference sequence). CDR3 protein: CASSLGQSWDTQYF. Written as DNA, the CDR3 is TGTGCCAGCAGCTTGGGACAATCATGGGATACGCAGTATTTT.

This clone was seen just once. This chain joins TRBV7-9 and TRBJ2-1; 9 bases fit TRBD2. The CDR3 runs to 15 residues. Trimming cost V 1 base and J 7 bases; bases outside gene matches: 5. The germline V gene has CDR1 SEHNR and CDR2 FQNEAQ (reference sequence). CDR3 in DNA: TGTGCCAGCAGCTTAGGCGGTAGCGGGAGTAATGAGCAGTTCTTC. Amino acids: CASSLGGSGSNEQFF.

The V and J genes are TRBV5-1 and TRBJ2-5, with D possibly matching TRBD1 (6 bases). The V end was cut by 5 bases, the J end by 3 bases, with 8 bases between. CDR3 size: 12 residues. Germline V gene sequence: CDR1 SGHRS, CDR2 YFSETQ. CDR3 nucleotides: TGCGCCAGCAGACGGACAGAAGAGACCCAGTACTTC. Its translation is CASRRTEETQYF.

The chain joins TRBV29-1 to TRBJ2-3; a weak D match, TRBD1 (7 bases). The CDR3 spans 14 residues. Germline-derived CDR1 and CDR2 are SQVTM and ANQGSEA. Trimming shortened V by 3 bases and J by 4 bases, and 14 bases separated the two germline ends. The CDR3 spells CSVDQGGRADTQYF. CDR3 DNA: TGCAGCGTTGATCAGGGGGGCCGGGCAGATACGCAGTATTTT.

V gene TRBV4-3 combines with J gene TRBJ1-1; D ambiguous. In germline, CDR1 is LGHNA, CDR2 YSLEER. This CDR3 comprises 14 residues. V dropped 6 bases and J dropped 1 base, with 12 bases sitting between them. This CDR3 is CASRWVGANTEAFF. In DNA form, the CDR3 reads TGCGCCAGCAGATGGGTGGGAGCGAACACTGAAGCTTTCTTT.

The chain has TRBV11-3 and TRBJ2-3, with D hard to call. Between the trimmed V and J ends, which lost 0 bases and 0 bases, there was a span of 7 bases. This CDR3 comprises 15 residues. Germline CDR1 is SGHNT and CDR2 is YENEEA. CDR3 sequence reads: CASSLDPVSTDTQYF. For the CDR3, the DNA is TGTGCCAGCAGCTTAGATCCAGTTAGCACAGATACGCAGTATTTT.

The V call is TRBV18, the J call TRBJ2-7; tentatively, D is TRBD1 (7 bases). From germline, CDR1 is KGHSH and CDR2 LQKENI. The V end was cut by 5 bases, the J end by 2 bases, with 31 bases between. This CDR3 has 20 amino acids. The DNA of the CDR3 is TGTGCCAGCTCAACGACACGGGGGTTAGGGGGCCAACAGTCAACCTACGAGCAGTACTTC. This codes for CASSTTRGLGGQQSTYEQYF.

This clone appeared a single time. This chain links TRBV10-3 with TRBJ2-2, with D uncertain. V dropped 3 bases and J dropped 0 bases, with 20 bases sitting between them. CDR1 ENHRY and CDR2 SYGVKD come from the germline V gene. The CDR3 covers 19 residues. In nucleotides, the CDR3 is TGTGCCATCAGTGAAGGTCCGTGGGCCTTTTCCGCGAACACCGGGGAGCTGTTTTTT. It encodes CAISEGPWAFSANTGELFF.

V usage is TRBV5-1 and J usage is TRBJ2-2; D possibly corresponds to TRBD1 (5 bases). This CDR3 contains 14 residues. The germline V and J ends were trimmed by 0 bases and 5 bases, with 8 bases remaining between them. Germline V gene data show CDR1 as SGHRS and CDR2 as YFSETQ. The CDR3 loop is CASSLDQGTGELFF. The DNA for the CDR3 is TGCGCCAGCAGCTTGGACCAGGGTACCGGGGAGCTGTTTTTT.

The CDR3 DNA reads as TGTGCCAGCGTGGGAGGGGCCCCTCGGCCCCAGCATTTT. It encodes CASVGGAPRPQHF. The chain carries TRBV6-4 and TRBJ1-5; maybe TRBD1 (5 bases). The CDR3 length is 13 residues. The germline V gene has CDR1 MRHNA and CDR2 SNTAGT. Deletions cut 8 bases from V and 9 bases from J, with 17 bases between.